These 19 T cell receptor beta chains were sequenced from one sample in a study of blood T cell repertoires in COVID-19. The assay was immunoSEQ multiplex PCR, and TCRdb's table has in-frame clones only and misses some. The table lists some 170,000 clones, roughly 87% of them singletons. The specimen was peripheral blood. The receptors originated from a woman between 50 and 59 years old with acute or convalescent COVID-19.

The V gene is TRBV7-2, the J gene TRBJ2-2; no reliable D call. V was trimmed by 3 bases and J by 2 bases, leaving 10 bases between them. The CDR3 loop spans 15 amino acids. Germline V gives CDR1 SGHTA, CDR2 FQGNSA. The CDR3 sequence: CASSFSTVNTGELFF. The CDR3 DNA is TGTGCCAGCAGCTTTAGTACAGTTAACACCGGGGAGCTGTTTTTT.

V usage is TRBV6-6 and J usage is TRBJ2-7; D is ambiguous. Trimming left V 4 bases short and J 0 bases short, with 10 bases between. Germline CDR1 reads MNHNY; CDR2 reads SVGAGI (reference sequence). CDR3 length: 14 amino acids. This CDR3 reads CASSWASPSYEQYF. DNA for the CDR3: TGTGCCAGCAGTTGGGCCTCCCCCTCCTACGAGCAGTACTTC.

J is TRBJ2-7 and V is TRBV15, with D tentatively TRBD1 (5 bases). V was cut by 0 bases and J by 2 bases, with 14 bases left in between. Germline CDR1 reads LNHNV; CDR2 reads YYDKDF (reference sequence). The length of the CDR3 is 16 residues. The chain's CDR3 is CATSRDRQGFAYEQYF. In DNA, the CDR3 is TGTGCCACCAGCAGAGATAGGCAGGGATTTGCCTACGAGCAGTACTTC.

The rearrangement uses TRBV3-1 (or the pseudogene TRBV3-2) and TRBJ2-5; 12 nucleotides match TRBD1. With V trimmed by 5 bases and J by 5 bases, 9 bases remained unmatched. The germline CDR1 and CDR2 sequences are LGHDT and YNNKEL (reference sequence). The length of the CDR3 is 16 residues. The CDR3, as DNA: TGTGCCAGCAGCACCCGGGACAGGGGGCGCGGGGAGACCCAGTACTTC. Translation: CASSTRDRGRGETQYF.

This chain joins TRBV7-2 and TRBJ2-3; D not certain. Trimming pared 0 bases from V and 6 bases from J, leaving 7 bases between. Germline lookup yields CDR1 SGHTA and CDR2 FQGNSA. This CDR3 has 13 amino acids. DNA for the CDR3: TGTGCCAGCAGCTTAGCGCGAGAGGATACGCAGTATTTT. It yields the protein CASSLAREDTQYF.

Here the CDR3 reads CASSEPGIFYEQYF. The CDR3 DNA reads TGTGCCAGCAGTGAACCGGGGATCTTCTACGAGCAGTACTTC. The chain is built from TRBV6-1 and TRBJ2-7; the D gene is possibly TRBD2 (5 bases). The V and J ends lost 2 bases and 3 bases respectively, with 11 bases between them. Germline V gives CDR1 MNHNS, CDR2 SASEGT. The length of the CDR3 is 14 residues.

CDR3 amino acids: CASSLSGANVLTF. In DNA, the CDR3 is TGCGCCAGCAGCTTGAGCGGGGCCAACGTCCTGACTTTC. This chain connects TRBV5-1 to TRBJ2-6, with no clear D. The V and J ends lost 1 base and 4 bases respectively, with 3 bases between them. CDR1 SGHRS and CDR2 YFSETQ come from the germline V gene. This CDR3 region has 13 residues.

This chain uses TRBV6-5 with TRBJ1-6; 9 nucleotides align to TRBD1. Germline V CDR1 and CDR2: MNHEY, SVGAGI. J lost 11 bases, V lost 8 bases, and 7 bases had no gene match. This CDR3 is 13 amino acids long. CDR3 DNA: TGTGCCAGCGGGACAGGGCGGTTGACACCCCTCCACTTT. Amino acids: CASGTGRLTPLHF.

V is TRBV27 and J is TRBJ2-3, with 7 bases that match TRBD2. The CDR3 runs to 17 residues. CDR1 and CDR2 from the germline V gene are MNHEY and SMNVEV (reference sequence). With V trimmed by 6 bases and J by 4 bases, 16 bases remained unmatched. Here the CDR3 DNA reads TGTGCCAGCAGACCTACCCTCTTCGCGGGGGACCCAGATACGCAGTATTTT. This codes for CASRPTLFAGDPDTQYF.

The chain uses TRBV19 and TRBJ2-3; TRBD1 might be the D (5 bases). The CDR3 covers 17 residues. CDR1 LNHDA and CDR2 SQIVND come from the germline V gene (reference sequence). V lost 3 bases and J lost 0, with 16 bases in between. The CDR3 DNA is TGTGCCAGTAGTATCCCCCAGGGTGTAGGGAGCACAGATACGCAGTATTTT. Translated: CASSIPQGVGSTDTQYF.

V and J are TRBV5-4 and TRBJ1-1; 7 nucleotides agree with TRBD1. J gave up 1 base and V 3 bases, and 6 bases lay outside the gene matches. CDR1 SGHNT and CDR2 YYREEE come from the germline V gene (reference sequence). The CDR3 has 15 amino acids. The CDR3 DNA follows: TGTGCCAGCAGCTCGCAGACAGGGCGGAACACTGAAGCTTTCTTT. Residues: CASSSQTGRNTEAFF.

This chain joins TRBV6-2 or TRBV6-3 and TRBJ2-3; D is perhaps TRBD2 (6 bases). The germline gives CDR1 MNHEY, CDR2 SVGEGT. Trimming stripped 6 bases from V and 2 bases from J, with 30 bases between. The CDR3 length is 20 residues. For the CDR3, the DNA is TGTGCCAGCAGCCAACTGGCCCCTTTTTTTAGCGGCCTCCCCACAGATACGCAGTATTTT. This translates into CASSQLAPFFSGLPTDTQYF.

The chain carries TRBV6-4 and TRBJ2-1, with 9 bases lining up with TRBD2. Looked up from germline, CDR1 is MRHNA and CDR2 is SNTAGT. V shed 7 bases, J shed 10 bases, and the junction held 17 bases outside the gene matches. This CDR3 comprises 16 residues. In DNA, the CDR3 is TGTGCCAGCAAAGGGACTGCGGCGGGGGGGCCTTACGAGCAGTTCTTC. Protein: CASKGTAAGGPYEQFF.

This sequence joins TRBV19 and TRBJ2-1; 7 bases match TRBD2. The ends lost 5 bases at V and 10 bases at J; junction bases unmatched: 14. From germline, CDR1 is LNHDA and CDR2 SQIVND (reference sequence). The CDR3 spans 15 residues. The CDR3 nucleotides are TGTGCCAGTAGTTCACGGGACTATCAATGGTCCGAGCAGTTCTTC. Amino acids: CASSSRDYQWSEQFF. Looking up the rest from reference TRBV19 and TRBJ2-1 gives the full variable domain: DGGITQSPKYLFRKEGQNVTLSCEQNLNHDAMYWYRQDPGQGLRLIYYSQIVNDFQKGDIAEGYSVSREKKESFPLTVTSAQKNPTAFYLCASSSRDYQWSEQFFGPGTRLTVL.

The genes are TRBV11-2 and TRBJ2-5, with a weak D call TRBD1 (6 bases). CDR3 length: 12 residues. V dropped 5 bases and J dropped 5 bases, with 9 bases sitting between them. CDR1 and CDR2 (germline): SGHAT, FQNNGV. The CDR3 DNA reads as TGTGCCAGCAGCCCGAGGGGGGAGACCCAGTACTTC. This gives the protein CASSPRGETQYF.

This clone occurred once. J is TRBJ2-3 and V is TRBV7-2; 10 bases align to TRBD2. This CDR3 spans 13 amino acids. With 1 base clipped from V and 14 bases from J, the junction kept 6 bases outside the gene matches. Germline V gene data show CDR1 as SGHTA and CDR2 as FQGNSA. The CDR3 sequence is CASSLGWTSGVYF. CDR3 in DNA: TGTGCCAGCAGCTTAGGTTGGACTAGCGGTGTGTATTTT.

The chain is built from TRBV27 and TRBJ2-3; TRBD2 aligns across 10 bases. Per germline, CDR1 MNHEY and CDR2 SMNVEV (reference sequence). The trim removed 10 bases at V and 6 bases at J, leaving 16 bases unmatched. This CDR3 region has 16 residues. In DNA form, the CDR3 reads TGTGCCACAAGCCCCGGTAGCGGGGGGAATCTTGATACGCAGTATTTT. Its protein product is CATSPGSGGNLDTQYF.

The CDR3: CASRPSGIDSYNEQFF. The CDR3 DNA sequence: TGTGCCAGCAGACCTAGCGGGATCGACTCCTACAATGAGCAGTTCTTC. J is TRBJ2-1 and V is TRBV28, with TRBD2 matching over 9 bases. Trimming removed 6 bases from V and 0 bases from J; junction bases left unmatched: 6. The CDR3 has 16 residues. Per the germline V gene, CDR1 is MDHEN and CDR2 is SYDVKM.

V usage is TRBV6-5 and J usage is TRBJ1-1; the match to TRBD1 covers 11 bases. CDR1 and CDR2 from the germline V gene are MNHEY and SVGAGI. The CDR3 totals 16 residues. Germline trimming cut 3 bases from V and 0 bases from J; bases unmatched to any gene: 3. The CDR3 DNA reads TGTGCCAGCAGTTATGCGGACAGGGGGCTGAACACTGAAGCTTTCTTT. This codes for CASSYADRGLNTEAFF.